This T cell receptor beta chain was observed in a study of control samples from healthy donors and cancer patients (dated by TCRdb to 2020 to 2022). Concerning this clone itself: Which antigen it targets is not known. The sample holds no much larger clone one base away, and base qualities are not on file.

V loses 10 bases at its end and J loses 4 bases; junction bases beyond the gene matches: 8. CDR3 length: 14 amino acids, cysteine to phenylalanine. The entry retains the CDR3 DNA only, 42 bases that are in frame from base 1. Reading the germline V gene (reference sequence) gives CDR1 MNHNY and CDR2 SVGAGI. Library creation used the immunoSEQ multiplex PCR assay. In TCRdb, the immuneACCESS table is reduced to in-frame sequences with V and J assigned. These tables do not hold every clone; where another copy was compared, an unresolved V gene accounts for under half, and the others remain unexplained. This sample lists 110,000 or so clones; approximately 84% were detected once. The top ten clonotypes cover 6.5% of the sample.

The source material was blood. The chain links TRBV6-6 with TRBJ2-1, and TRBD2 aligns with 9 junction nucleotides. The sequence was collected from a man between 18 and 29 years old in good health. The CDR3 protein is CATRPSGGYNEQFF. The sequence in DNA is TGTGCCACCCGTCCAAGCGGGGGGTACAATGAGCAGTTCTTC.